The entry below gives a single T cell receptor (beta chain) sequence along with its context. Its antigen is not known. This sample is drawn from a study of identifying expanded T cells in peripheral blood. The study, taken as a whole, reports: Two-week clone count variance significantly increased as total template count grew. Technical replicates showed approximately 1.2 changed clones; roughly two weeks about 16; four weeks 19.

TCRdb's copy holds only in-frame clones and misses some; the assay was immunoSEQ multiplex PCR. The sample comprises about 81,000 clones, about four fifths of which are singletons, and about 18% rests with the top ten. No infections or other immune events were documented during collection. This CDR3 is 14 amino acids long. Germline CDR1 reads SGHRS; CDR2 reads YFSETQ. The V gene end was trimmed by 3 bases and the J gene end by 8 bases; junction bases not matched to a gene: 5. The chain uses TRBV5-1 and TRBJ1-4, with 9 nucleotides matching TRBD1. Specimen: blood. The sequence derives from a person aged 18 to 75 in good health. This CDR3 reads CASSSTGGEEKLFF. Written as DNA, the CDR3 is TGCGCCAGCAGCTCGACAGGGGGAGAAGAAAAACTGTTTTTT.